This T cell receptor (beta chain) was documented in a study of T cell repertoires in cytomegalovirus infection. This clonotype was picked up many times. This CDR3 comprises 15 residues. In germline, CDR1 is MDHEN, CDR2 SYDVKM. V was cut by 6 bases and J by 0 bases, with 14 bases left in between. TCRdb redid the calling of the reads with MiXCR, one entry per CDR3 protein. The sample shows around 530,000 distinct CDR3 sequences, about 15% of them seen only once. The sample comprised CD8+ T cells from PBMCs. V gene TRBV28 combines with J gene TRBJ2-5; D unclear. The clonotype originates from a human donor in good health (CMV status not recorded). Some clones in this sample may be carry-over from other donors' samples. The CDR3 nucleotides read TGTGCCAGCAGCCCCGATTACACCAACCAAGAGACCCAGTACTTC. It is translated as CASSPDYTNQETQYF.